A selection of T cell receptor beta chains follows, all from one sample in a study of high-grade serous ovarian cancer treatment subgroups. The data were produced by immunoSEQ multiplex PCR, yet TCRdb's version contains in-frame clones alone and is incomplete. This sample has approximately 40,000 clones, with about 80% found just once. The specimen was tumor tissue. The receptors were sampled from a human donor with high-grade serous ovarian cancer. Each CDR3 is given with its conserved first and last residue. D genes are given only for firm matches. A row's size may be missing; if present it is once, few, many or a size class.

V gene	clone size	J gene	CDR3 length	D gene	CDR3 protein	CDR3 DNA
TRBV19	.	TRBJ2-1	14	.	CASSMVAAPGEQFF	TGTGCCAGTAGTATGGTGGCAGCCCCCGGTGAGCAGTTCTTC
TRBV29-1	.	TRBJ1-1	13	.	CSVEVGRETEAFF	TGCAGCGTTGAAGTGGGGCGGGAAACTGAAGCTTTCTTT
TRBV13	.	TRBJ2-7	15	.	CASSWGPWGPYEQYF	TGTGCCAGCAGCTGGGGGCCCTGGGGGCCCTACGAGCAGTACTTC
TRBV28	.	TRBJ1-1	11	.	CASMARPRAFF	TGTGCCAGCATGGCGCGGCCGAGAGCTTTCTTT
TRBV11-1	.	TRBJ1-1	13	.	CASRRAQDTEAFF	TGTGCCAGCCGAAGGGCGCAGGACACTGAAGCTTTCTTT
TRBV28	.	TRBJ2-7	13	.	CASSHGGAHEQYF	TGTGCCAGCAGTCATGGGGGGGCTCACGAGCAGTACTTC
TRBV4-3	.	TRBJ2-4	20	TRBD2	CASSQDVRTSGRGAKNIQYF	TGCGCCAGCAGCCAAGATGTCAGGACTAGCGGGAGGGGTGCCAAAAACATTCAGTACTTC
TRBV4-2	.	TRBJ2-7	15	.	CASSQEATGVDEQYF	TGTGCCAGCAGCCAAGAAGCCACCGGGGTCGACGAGCAGTACTTC
TRBV9	once	TRBJ2-5	13	.	CASSLDGQETQYF	TGTGCCAGCAGCCTCGACGGTCAAGAGACCCAGTACTTC
TRBV7-9	.	TRBJ2-7	12	.	CASSSDHYEQYF	TGTGCCAGCAGCTCCGACCACTACGAGCAGTACTTC
TRBV9	.	TRBJ2-2	15	TRBD1	CASSATGGSTGELFF	TGTGCCAGCAGCGCCACAGGGGGCAGCACCGGGGAGCTGTTTTTT
TRBV18	.	TRBJ1-1	15	TRBD1	CASSPRQGADTEAFF	TGTGCCAGCTCACCACGACAGGGGGCGGACACTGAAGCTTTCTTT
TRBV6-5	.	TRBJ2-7	15	TRBD2	CASSYSLAGLYEQYF	TGTGCCAGCAGTTACTCACTAGCGGGATTGTACGAGCAGTACTTC
TRBV7-2	.	TRBJ1-5	18	.	CASSLTGRDDYSNQPQHF	TGTGCCAGCAGCTTAACCGGCAGGGACGATTATAGCAATCAGCCCCAGCATTTT
TRBV18	few	TRBJ2-2	15	.	CANGDLQGNTGELFF	TGTGCCAACGGGGACCTACAAGGGAACACCGGGGAGCTGTTTTTT
TRBV27	.	TRBJ2-7	14	TRBD1	CASSQTDRATEQYF	TGTGCCAGCAGTCAGACGGACAGGGCGACCGAGCAGTACTTC
TRBV28	.	TRBJ2-7	16	TRBD1	CASSFHGTGERYEQYF	TGTGCCAGCAGTTTTCATGGGACAGGGGAAAGGTACGAGCAGTACTTC
TRBV19	.	TRBJ1-2	15	.	CASSISGQLPYGYTF	TGTGCCAGTAGTATAAGTGGACAACTACCTTATGGCTACACCTTC
TRBV28	.	TRBJ2-7	11	.	CAAGVTYEQYF	TGTGCAGCAGGGGTCACCTACGAGCAGTACTTC
TRBV10-3	.	TRBJ1-5	13	.	CAISRTGPQPQHF	TGTGCCATCAGCCGTACAGGGCCGCAGCCCCAGCATTTT
TRBV11-2	.	TRBJ2-3	14	.	CASSRTAHTDTQYF	TGTGCCAGCAGTAGAACAGCACACACAGATACGCAGTATTTT